These 27 T cell receptor beta chains were all obtained from the same sample, sequenced in a study of blood T cell repertoires in COVID-19. Measured with immunoSEQ multiplex PCR; TCRdb has only the in-frame clones, and not every one. Among around 78,000 clones, about 89% were seen once, and the ten largest hold roughly 2%. Sequencing input: peripheral blood. The source is a woman aged 55 to 70 with acute or convalescent COVID-19.

The chain combines TRBV21-1 with TRBJ2-5; the table's D call, TRBD2, has no DNA check behind it. TRBV21-1 is assigned pseudogene status. The CDR3 has 19 residues. CDR3 coding DNA: TGTGCCAGCAGCATCCGAGAAAAAGACAAAACGGACTCCCAAGAGACCCAGTACTTC. It translates to CASSIREKDKTDSQETQYF.

The chain couples TRBV7-8 to TRBJ2-2, with TRBD2 identical over 12 bases. The CDR3 extends over 15 amino acids. With 5 bases clipped from V and 7 bases from J, the junction kept 5 bases outside the gene matches. Germline-derived CDR1 and CDR2 are SGHVS and FQNEAQ. CDR3: CASSPPGLAGGELFF. The CDR3 DNA reads TGTGCCAGCAGCCCACCGGGACTAGCGGGCGGGGAGCTGTTTTTT.

The genes are TRBV7-2 and TRBJ1-2; the match to TRBD1 covers 12 bases. The length of the CDR3 is 16 residues. Germline-derived CDR1 and CDR2 are SGHTA and FQGNSA. J was trimmed by 7 bases and V by 2 bases; bases with no gene match: 8. The chain's CDR3 is CASSLRPGQGAGGYTF. The DNA of the CDR3 is TGTGCCAGCAGCTTACGACCGGGACAGGGGGCGGGTGGCTACACCTTC.

V and J are TRBV28 and TRBJ1-2; D is ambiguous. The CDR3 extends over 10 amino acids. Germline V gives CDR1 MDHEN, CDR2 SYDVKM. Trimming left V 10 bases short and J 7 bases short, with 10 bases between. CDR3 amino acids: CATRGLGYTF. Written as DNA, the CDR3 is TGTGCCACCCGAGGACTTGGCTACACCTTC.

V is TRBV6-2 or TRBV6-3 and J is TRBJ2-3, with D tentatively TRBD2 (7 bases). CDR1 is MNHEY, CDR2 SVGEGT, per germline. V was pared by 3 bases and J by 0 bases, with 19 bases between. This CDR3 is built from 18 residues. CDR3 nucleotide sequence: TGTGCCAGCAGTTATTACGGTCTGGGGGGGGCAAGCACAGATACGCAGTATTTT. Translating gives CASSYYGLGGASTDTQYF.

This rearrangement joins TRBV6-6 to TRBJ1-1; D gene ambiguous. This CDR3 contains 12 residues. Germline CDR1 is MNHNY and CDR2 is SVGAGI (reference sequence). Deletions cut 1 base from V and 8 bases from J, with 8 bases between. The CDR3 here is CASSYYGEEAFF. The CDR3 nucleotides read TGTGCCAGCAGTTACTATGGTGAGGAAGCTTTCTTT.

The chain has TRBV5-4 and TRBJ2-7; 10 nucleotides agree with TRBD1. The V gene's germline CDR1 is SGHNT and CDR2 YYREEE (reference sequence). J lost 3 bases, V lost 4 bases, and 4 bases had no gene match. The CDR3 spans 14 residues. The CDR3 here is CASSAGTGDYEQYF. The DNA for the CDR3 is TGTGCCAGCAGCGCAGGGACAGGGGACTACGAGCAGTACTTC.

The sample holds a few counts of this clone. The V and J genes are TRBV5-5 and TRBJ2-7, with D uncertain. V lost 2 bases and J 0 bases, leaving 9 bases between the germline ends. This CDR3 has 14 residues. Germline V gene lookup returns CDR1 SGHKS and CDR2 YYEKEE (reference sequence). CDR3 nucleotide sequence: TGTGCCAGCAGCTTTAGTGCCCACTCCTACGAGCAGTACTTC. Residues: CASSFSAHSYEQYF.

This chain uses TRBV5-4 with TRBJ2-5, with 8 positions matching TRBD1. The V segment lost 4 bases and the J segment 2 bases; nucleotides outside the gene matches: 4. In germline, CDR1 is SGHNT, CDR2 YYREEE (reference sequence). The length of the CDR3 is 14 residues. CDR3 in amino acids: CASSPNRGQETQYF. CDR3 DNA: TGTGCCAGCAGCCCCAACAGGGGGCAAGAGACCCAGTACTTC. Combining the CDR3 with reference TRBV5-4 and TRBJ2-5 gives the whole variable domain ETGVTQSPTHLIKTRGQQVTLRCSSQSGHNTVSWYQQALGQGPQFIFQYYREEENGRGNFPPRFSGLQFPNYSSELNVNALELDDSALYLCASSPNRGQETQYFGPGTRLLVL.

This chain uses TRBV4-3 with TRBJ2-3, with D tentatively TRBD2 (5 bases). The germline CDR1 and CDR2 sequences are LGHNA and YSLEER. V lost 4 bases and J 1 base, leaving 18 bases between the germline ends. CDR3 size: 17 residues. The CDR3 here is CASSLGRGPGRTDTQYF. CDR3 coding DNA: TGCGCCAGCAGCCTTGGTAGAGGGCCAGGTCGCACAGATACGCAGTATTTT.

This clone was counted a single time. The rearrangement uses TRBV3-1 (or the pseudogene TRBV3-2) and TRBJ2-7, with D perhaps matching TRBD1 (5 bases). The CDR3 contains 15 residues. The V gene's germline CDR1 is LGHDT and CDR2 YNNKEL (reference sequence). V shed 3 bases and J shed 2 bases, with 14 bases lying between them. The CDR3 nucleotides are TGTGCCAGCAGCCATACAGACAGATCCACCTACGAGCAGTACTTC. This sequence encodes CASSHTDRSTYEQYF.

The chain links TRBV9 to TRBJ2-7, with TRBD1 as a possible D gene (6 bases). The V end lost 4 bases, the J end lost 3 bases, and 20 bases lay between the germline ends. Germline assignment: CDR1 SGDLS and CDR2 YYNGEE. The CDR3 totals 16 residues. CDR3 sequence: CASSKAPTQGYYEQYF. In DNA form, the CDR3 reads TGTGCCAGCAGCAAAGCCCCTACACAGGGCTACTACGAGCAGTACTTC.

The rearrangement joins TRBV9 to TRBJ2-7, with 9 bases fitting TRBD1. V was clipped by 0 bases and J by 6 bases; unmatched bases: 4. The germline V gene encodes CDR1 SGDLS and CDR2 YYNGEE. This CDR3 spans 14 amino acids. CDR3 loop: CASSVGDRGSEQYF. The DNA for the CDR3 is TGTGCCAGCAGCGTAGGTGACAGGGGGTCCGAGCAGTACTTC.

V gene TRBV5-1 combines with J gene TRBJ1-4; 9 bases match TRBD1. V gave up 4 bases and J gave up 7 bases; unmatched junction bases: 5. Germline V gives CDR1 SGHRS, CDR2 YFSETQ. The CDR3 is 14 amino acids. In nucleotides, the CDR3 is TGCGCCAGCAGCCCCGGACAGGGGAGTGAAAAACTGTTTTTT. The encoded protein is CASSPGQGSEKLFF. The full variable domain, with the rest looked up from reference TRBV5-1 and TRBJ1-4, is KAGVTQTPRYLIKTRGQQVTLSCSPISGHRSVSWYQQTPGQGLQFLFEYFSETQRNKGNFPGRFSGRQFSNSRSEMNVSTLELGDSALYLCASSPGQGSEKLFFGSGTQLSVL.

The chain links TRBV24-1 to TRBJ2-1; 7 positions match TRBD1. The CDR3 has 15 residues. The ends lost 4 bases at V and 5 bases at J; junction bases unmatched: 7. Germline V gives CDR1 KGHDR, CDR2 SFDVKD. As DNA, the CDR3 is TGTGCCACCAGTGACCCCGGACAGGACAACAATGAGCAGTTCTTC. This gives the protein CATSDPGQDNNEQFF.

This clone has only a few counts. The chain couples TRBV27 to TRBJ2-7; 11 bases align to TRBD1. The germline gives CDR1 MNHEY, CDR2 SMNVEV (reference sequence). V shed 5 bases and J 2 bases; nucleotides not matched to a gene: 2. This CDR3 is built from 14 residues. Written as DNA, the CDR3 is TGTGCCAGCAGTGCGGGACAGGGGGCCTACGAGCAGTACTTC. Protein: CASSAGQGAYEQYF.

The chain couples TRBV19 to TRBJ2-3, with a weak D call TRBD2 (5 bases). V was cut by 7 bases and J by 2 bases, with 7 bases left in between. Germline lookup yields CDR1 LNHDA and CDR2 SQIVND (reference sequence). The CDR3 sequence is 12 residues long. CDR3 residues: CASTGVTDTQYF. CDR3 bases: TGTGCCAGTACCGGGGTCACAGATACGCAGTATTTT.

The chain uses TRBV6-2 or TRBV6-3 and TRBJ1-3; D call uncertain. The CDR3 loop spans 15 amino acids. Trimming took off 0 bases at V and 0 bases at J, with 6 bases between the two ends. Germline lookup yields CDR1 MNHEY and CDR2 SVGEGT. The CDR3 bases are TGTGCCAGCAGTTACTCGGGCAGCTCTGGAAACACCATATATTTT. Amino acid sequence: CASSYSGSSGNTIYF.

The V call is TRBV5-1, the J call TRBJ2-7, with D possibly being TRBD2 (5 bases). The CDR3 has 14 amino acids. Germline V gene sequence: CDR1 SGHRS, CDR2 YFSETQ. Trimming shortened V by 3 bases and J by 0 bases, and 10 bases separated the two germline ends. The CDR3 region has the DNA TGCGCCAGCAGCTCTGGCGCGGGCTCCTACGAGCAGTACTTC. Amino acids: CASSSGAGSYEQYF.

In nucleotides, the CDR3 is TGTGCCAGCTCACCTGATCAGGGGGACTATGGCTACACCTTC. Translating gives CASSPDQGDYGYTF. The chain couples TRBV18 to TRBJ1-2; 7 bases map to TRBD1. With V trimmed by 3 bases and J by 3 bases, 4 bases remained unmatched. Germline V lookup: CDR1 KGHSH, CDR2 LQKENI. CDR3 length equals 14 residues.

The chain combines TRBV4-3 with TRBJ2-1; the match to TRBD2 covers 14 bases. The trim removed 0 bases at V and 8 bases at J, leaving 9 bases unmatched. Germline-derived CDR1 and CDR2 are LGHNA and YSLEER. The CDR3 extends over 18 amino acids. This CDR3 reads CASSQDATGLAGVDEQFF. As DNA, the CDR3 is TGCGCCAGCAGCCAAGATGCAACGGGACTAGCGGGAGTGGATGAGCAGTTCTTC.

The chain uses TRBV24-1 and TRBJ1-5, with D unresolved. This CDR3 spans 16 amino acids. Germline CDR1 and CDR2: KGHDR and SFDVKD. V was cut by 2 bases and J by 4 bases, with 14 bases left in between. The CDR3 protein is CATSDSSGTVNQPQHF. The CDR3 DNA reads as TGTGCCACCAGTGATTCATCAGGCACGGTAAATCAGCCCCAGCATTTT.

This clone was counted a single time. The chain recombines TRBV19 with TRBJ2-2, with a tentative D call TRBD2 (6 bases). Deletions cut 5 bases from V and 3 bases from J, with 13 bases between. The length of the CDR3 is 15 residues. Germline lookup yields CDR1 LNHDA and CDR2 SQIVND (reference sequence). CDR3 nucleotide sequence: TGTGCCAGTAGTTCGGAGGGGAAGGACACCGGGGAGCTGTTTTTT. This sequence encodes CASSSEGKDTGELFF.

This chain links TRBV2 with TRBJ2-2, with 8 bases fitting TRBD2. The V gene's germline CDR1 is SNHLY and CDR2 FYNNEI. J gave up 4 bases and V 4 bases, and 5 bases lay outside the gene matches. The length of the CDR3 is 15 residues. The DNA for the CDR3 is TGTGCCAGCAGTGTAGGGACTAGGGGCACCGGGGAGCTGTTTTTT. The encoded protein is CASSVGTRGTGELFF.

The rearrangement links TRBV9 to TRBJ1-3; no clear D gene. Trimming shortened V by 0 bases and J by 0 bases, and 10 bases separated the two germline ends. This CDR3 region has 16 residues. Looked up from germline, CDR1 is SGDLS and CDR2 is YYNGEE. In nucleotides, the CDR3 is TGTGCCAGCAGCGTAGACCCTGGGAGCTCTGGAAACACCATATATTTT. It is translated as CASSVDPGSSGNTIYF.

The gene calls are TRBV29-1 and TRBJ2-7, with D perhaps TRBD1 (6 bases). Trimming removed 5 bases from V and 3 bases from J, with 8 bases in between. CDR3 length equals 11 residues. In germline, CDR1 is SQVTM, CDR2 ANQGSEA. CDR3 sequence reads: CSVLGGYEQYF. CDR3 sequence (DNA): TGCAGCGTTCTAGGGGGCTACGAGCAGTACTTC.

The CDR3 protein is CASSVDPGVGGDTQYF. CDR3 sequence (DNA): TGTGCCAGCAGCGTAGATCCAGGGGTTGGGGGAGATACGCAGTATTTT. This rearrangement joins TRBV9 to TRBJ2-3; a weak D match, TRBD1 (6 bases). Germline CDR1 is SGDLS and CDR2 is YYNGEE. The CDR3 is 16 residues long. Trimming removed 0 bases from V and 5 bases from J, with 16 bases in between.